The sequence of this T cell receptor (beta chain) was determined in a study of Graves' ophthalmopathy and Graves' hyperthyroidism (dated by TCRdb to the late 2010s). In terms of the full investigation: Peripheral blood samples were taken at the time of initial diagnosis, before any treatment was given. A discovery set of 100 patients (about 45 ophthalmopathy, 55 to 60 stable hyperthyroidism) was enrolled to explore V-J signatures distinguishing ophthalmopathy from hyperthyroidism. The study used TCR beta repertoire signatures to distinguish Graves' ophthalmopathy from Graves' hyperthyroidism and to predict progression to ophthalmopathy. Following sampling, methimazole starting at 30 mg daily was administered to hyperthyroidism patients, and high-dose intravenous methylprednisolone was administered to ophthalmopathy patients. T-cell repertoires of thyroid tissue and blood were compared in 5 or 6 hyperthyroidism patients. The 100 discovery patients were randomly split 7:3 into training and test sets. In total, approximately 130 blood samples were TCR-sequenced: around 42 ophthalmopathy, 80 or so hyperthyroidism and around 17 hyperthyroidism-to-ophthalmopathy patients. An independent validation cohort was composed of 18 hyperthyroidism patients and approximately 15 patients who later progressed from hyperthyroidism to ophthalmopathy. The research as a whole found: Most expanded thyroid clonotypes with frequency above 0.001 were also detected in blood, suggesting blood repertoires may reflect the thyroid immune response. Sample size was not predetermined statistically, and investigators were not blinded to group allocation. The 13-signature model separated ophthalmopathy from stable hyperthyroidism with 87.88% sensitivity and almost 84% specificity in cross-validation, and 80%/75% in the test set. In validation, the model predicted ophthalmopathy progression with less than 71% sensitivity and less than 80% specificity; some 13 predicted patients were CT-confirmed with GO in a median of approximately 6.5 months.

This clonotype was picked up many times. Its target antigen remains unknown. No base quality information exists; no much larger clone differs at one position. TCR beta CDR3 regions were amplified from RNA transcripts for repertoire sequencing. The first round of RT-PCR was done with HTBI primers and the Qiagen OneStep RT-PCR kit, and was followed by a second round of multiplex PCR, then size selection and purification. Sequencing of the libraries was carried out on an Illumina HiSeq2000 in paired-end mode with 100 bp reads. The original pipeline was this. SOAPnuke was used for read processing, and reads with adapters, uncalled bases, a mean Phred below 15, or no exact constant-primer or identifier match were discarded. High-quality paired reads were merged with COPE v1.2.5. Unique nucleotide sequences were defined as clonotypes and aligned to IMGT TRB V, D and J references using MiTCR v1.1. The analysis was limited to V-J combinations with a frequency above 0.0001, which together covered approximately 99% of the repertoires. A TCR clonal expansion and chaos score per V-J combination was defined as the ratio of F50 clonal expansion to chaos observed in the TCRdist matrix. Features were reduced by Welch's t-statistics and random forest to approximately 13 V-J combinations, which fed a naive Bayes classifier. The similarity between thyroid and blood repertoires was quantified using the Morisita-Horn index. TCRdb handled the public reads itself, with Q25 trimming in fastp and clone calling in MiXCR, and kept productive beta chains. Rows with one shared CDR3 protein collapse into an entry with the most common genes and DNA. The V and J calls shown here were made by TCRdb, not taken from the authors' results. The sample table contains about half a million distinct CDR3 sequences; only one count was recorded for around 14% of them. Over 7.5% of the sample lies in the top ten.

The ophthalmopathy patients had moderately to severely active disease, with a Clinical Activity Score of 3 or higher, a NOSPECS grade of 4 or higher, and a disease duration of less than 3 months. Patients were excluded if they had other autoimmune diseases, uncontrolled infections, pregnancy or lactation. Diagnosis relied on clinical symptoms, serum thyroxine, TRAb, thyroid ultrasound and orbital computed tomography. Ficoll-Paque density gradient centrifugation was used to isolate PBMCs from under 11 ml of fresh peripheral blood. Trizol reagent was used to extract the total RNA, and its quality was then checked on an Agilent 2100 Bioanalyzer. Sequenced material: blood. This sequence originates from a woman aged 25 to 39 with Graves' ophthalmopathy. Donor details come from another sample of the same person, matched by shared clones.

The DNA sequence reads TGTGCCAGCAACCTACTAGCGGGAGGGTCTGGGGAGCAGTACTTC. Translated, this gives CASNLLAGGSGEQYF. The chain uses TRBV28 and TRBJ2-7; TRBD2 agrees with 13 junctional bases. The germline V gene supplies CDR1 MDHEN and CDR2 SYDVKM. V is pruned by 7 bases and J by 7 bases, leaving 10 bases of the junction without a gene match. Counted from cysteine to phenylalanine, this CDR3 has 15 amino acids. Just CDR3 DNA is preserved here, 45 bases in frame from base 1.